This T cell receptor (beta chain) was profiled in a study of beta chain features in type 1 diabetes. Study-wide background: Patients were similar to healthy donors in age and gender (as well as in cell yields).

Of the isolated RNA, all was reverse transcribed, and so the sequenced material was expressed TCRB transcripts. Around 3.7 million reads was the average for naive, central memory and regulatory T cell samples. Assay used: immunoSEQ multiplex PCR; TCRdb lists only in-frame clones, some missing. The sample holds some 660,000 clones; around an eighth are singletons and the top ten take roughly 0.04%. With respect to this clone: The target antigen is unknown. Other DNA sequences in the same sample also yield this CDR3.

Findings and caveats of the study: TCRB CDR3s from Type 1 diabetes patients were moderately but significantly shorter in all four CD4+ subsets. Resolution of whether HLA type affects TCRB rearrangement was not achieved here.

The ends were cut back, 3 bases at V and 3 bases at J, with 8 bases in the middle. The V gene's germline CDR1 is KGHSH and CDR2 LQKENI. The CDR3 is 13 amino acids. The origin of this receptor is a man aged 18 to 30 with type 1 diabetes. The rearrangement links TRBV18 to TRBJ1-1; D gene uncertain. The sequenced sample was naive CD4+ T cells from blood. CDR3 sequence: CASSPSGDTEAFF. The CDR3 coding sequence is TGTGCCAGCTCACCCTCGGGCGACACTGAAGCTTTCTTT.